The 2 T cell receptor beta chains listed next were all sequenced from one sample in a study of T cell responses to AZD1222 COVID-19 vaccine. Repertoires were generated with immunoSEQ multiplex PCR, while TCRdb's copy carries only in-frame clones and drops some. Of around 130,000 clones in the sample, more than 85% are singletons; the top ten hold less than 3.5%. Here the sequenced sample was peripheral blood, taken 28 days after the second AZD1222 dose. Every receptor here comes from an adult who received the AZD1222 COVID-19 vaccine.

This rearrangement joins TRBV11-2 to TRBJ2-1, with 7 bases lining up with TRBD1. Per the germline V gene, CDR1 is SGHAT and CDR2 is FQNNGV. This CDR3 comprises 16 residues. V was clipped by 4 bases and J by 9 bases; unmatched bases: 15. CDR3 residues: CASSSEPGTVGTEQFF. The DNA of the CDR3 is TGTGCCAGCAGCTCAGAGCCCGGGACAGTTGGAACTGAGCAGTTCTTC.

The table lists this clone with a few counts. The chain combines TRBV27 with TRBJ2-3, with a weak D call TRBD1 (5 bases). The CDR3 contains 13 residues. The germline V gene encodes CDR1 MNHEY and CDR2 SMNVEV (reference sequence). Between the trimmed V and J ends, which lost 2 bases and 4 bases, there was a span of 7 bases. The CDR3 nucleotides are TGTGCCAGCAGTTTAAGGGGATCAGATACGCAGTATTTT. Amino acid sequence: CASSLRGSDTQYF.